Given below is one TCR beta chain in context. The antigen is unknown. The assay covered 100,000 or so TCR templates per sample. The table came from immunoSEQ multiplex PCR; TCRdb's copy has only in-frame clones and leaves some out. The sample lists about 100,000 clones; 85% to 95% were seen once. The sample comes from a study of siplizumab effects on memory and regulatory T cells. Notes on the study in general: The alloresponse seemed to draw substantially on naive T cells, which appeared more diverse than memory cells.

CDR3 length equals 13 residues. V lost 5 bases, J lost 1 base, and 8 bases lay in between. The V gene's germline CDR1 is MNHNY and CDR2 SVGAGI (reference sequence). Sequences were obtained from Tregs sorted from blood. The genes are TRBV6-6 and TRBJ1-1; a weak D match, TRBD1 (5 bases). This sequence was found in a human donor in good health. The CDR3 is CASSRQGNTEAFF. The CDR3 nucleotides are TGTGCCAGCAGTCGCCAGGGGAACACTGAAGCTTTCTTT.